These 29 T cell receptor beta chains share one sample of origin, sequenced in a study of shared clonotypes between healthy human individuals. Produced via immunoSEQ multiplex PCR; TCRdb's table is partial and in-frame only. The sample lists roughly 640,000 clones, approximately 74% occurring once. Specimen: memory CD4+ T cells sorted from blood. The subset: CD45RA-negative fraction. These receptors all stem from a woman aged 25 to 39 in good health.

This rearrangement joins TRBV10-2 to TRBJ2-2; TRBD1 might be the D (7 bases). The CDR3 has 17 amino acids. From germline, CDR1 is WSHSY and CDR2 SAAADI. V shed 7 bases and J shed 3 bases, with 21 bases lying between them. CDR3 sequence reads: CASTTLWGDSYTGELFF. CDR3 bases: TGCGCCAGCACTACCCTATGGGGGGACAGTTACACCGGGGAGCTGTTTTTT.

This chain connects TRBV21-1 to TRBJ2-7; the D segment call TRBD2 is taken from the table without a DNA check. TRBV21-1 corresponds to a pseudogene. This CDR3 has 18 residues. This chain's CDR3 is CASSPQEGEQHKVYEQYF. In nucleotides, the CDR3 is TGTGCCAGCAGCCCCCAGGAGGGTGAGCAGCACAAGGTCTACGAGCAGTACTTC.

The sample holds a few counts of this clone. The V gene is TRBV19, the J gene TRBJ1-3; D call uncertain. V lost 9 bases and J 2 bases, leaving 8 bases between the germline ends. Germline CDR1 is LNHDA and CDR2 is SQIVND (reference sequence). The CDR3 is 12 amino acids. The CDR3: CASSTAGNTIYF. DNA for the CDR3: TGTGCCAGCTCGACGGCTGGAAACACCATATATTTT. The full variable domain, in which reference TRBV19 and TRBJ1-3 provide the parts outside the CDR3, is DGGITQSPKYLFRKEGQNVTLSCEQNLNHDAMYWYRQDPGQGLRLIYYSQIVNDFQKGDIAEGYSVSREKKESFPLTVTSAQKNPTAFYLCASSTAGNTIYFGEGSWLTVV.

The CDR3 sequence is CAWGRESGNSNYGYTF. Here the CDR3 DNA reads TGTGCCTGGGGAAGGGAGTCAGGGAATTCTAACTATGGCTACACCTTC. The chain combines TRBV30 with TRBJ1-2, with a weak D call TRBD1 (5 bases). CDR1 is GTSNPN and CDR2 is SVGIG in the germline V gene (reference sequence). V lost 5 bases and J lost 0, with 19 bases in between. This CDR3 has 16 amino acids.

The rearrangement links TRBV5-1 to TRBJ2-7; TRBD2 matches 7 bases. Trimming at V came to 0 bases and at J to 7 bases, leaving 10 bases not matched to a gene. The V gene's germline CDR1 is SGHRS and CDR2 YFSETQ. The CDR3 is 15 residues long. The CDR3 DNA reads TGCGCCAGCAGCTTGGGTGCAGGGACTACGGGGGAGCAGTACTTC. Encoded protein: CASSLGAGTTGEQYF. Complete variable domain (other parts from reference TRBV5-1 and TRBJ2-7): KAGVTQTPRYLIKTRGQQVTLSCSPISGHRSVSWYQQTPGQGLQFLFEYFSETQRNKGNFPGRFSGRQFSNSRSEMNVSTLELGDSALYLCASSLGAGTTGEQYFGPGTRLTVT.

This clone was detected only once. The chain recombines TRBV6-1 with TRBJ2-5, with 7 bases identical to TRBD1. The CDR3 runs to 15 residues. CDR1 and CDR2 (germline): MNHNS, SASEGT. The V gene end was trimmed by 3 bases and the J gene end by 2 bases; junction bases not matched to a gene: 6. CDR3 protein: CASSDQTGQQETQYF. The CDR3 coding sequence is TGTGCCAGCAGTGACCAGACGGGACAGCAAGAGACCCAGTACTTC.

The chain couples TRBV27 to TRBJ2-2; either TRBD1 or TRBD2 may fit D (6 bases each). V was pared by 6 bases and J by 0 bases, with 17 bases between. CDR3 size: 17 residues. Looked up from germline, CDR1 is MNHEY and CDR2 is SMNVEV (reference sequence). The CDR3 region has the DNA TGTGCCAGCAGCCGTAATTTCGGGGGCACGAACACCGGGGAGCTGTTTTTT. It encodes CASSRNFGGTNTGELFF.

The chain couples TRBV28 to TRBJ1-4; 8 nucleotides match TRBD1. Unmatched junction bases numbered 5, after V lost 1 base and J lost 7 bases. The germline CDR1 and CDR2 sequences are MDHEN and SYDVKM. The CDR3 spans 15 residues. The CDR3 DNA sequence: TGTGCCAGCAGTTTATACAGGGGGGCTAGTGAAAAACTGTTTTTT. Protein: CASSLYRGASEKLFF.

The chain carries TRBV5-4 and TRBJ2-1; D not certain. In germline, CDR1 is SGHNT, CDR2 YYREEE (reference sequence). CDR3 size: 12 residues. Trimming shortened V by 2 bases and J by 7 bases, and 7 bases separated the two germline ends. CDR3 sequence (DNA): TGTGCCAGCAGCTTTTGGATGAATGAGCAGTTCTTC. Translation gives CASSFWMNEQFF.

J is TRBJ1-1 and V is TRBV19, with no clear D. The CDR3 spans 13 residues. CDR1 and CDR2 from the germline V gene are LNHDA and SQIVND (reference sequence). V was clipped by 7 bases and J by 3 bases, with 12 bases between them. The chain's CDR3 is CASTLVGYTEAFF. In DNA form, the CDR3 reads TGTGCCAGTACCCTCGTGGGCTACACTGAAGCTTTCTTT.

The chain carries TRBV7-9 and TRBJ1-2, with a tentative D call TRBD1 (6 bases). Germline loops: CDR1 SEHNR, CDR2 FQNEAQ (reference sequence). This CDR3 region has 15 residues. Deletions cut 5 bases from V and 8 bases from J, with 21 bases between. The CDR3 coding sequence is TGTGCCAGCAGCCCCGGGTTAACAGGGTTCCGGGGCTACACCTTC. Translation gives CASSPGLTGFRGYTF.

This chain connects TRBV5-1 to TRBJ2-1, with 11 bases lining up with TRBD2. The CDR3 is 12 amino acids. Looked up from germline, CDR1 is SGHRS and CDR2 is YFSETQ. Unmatched junction bases numbered 4, after V lost 4 bases and J lost 13 bases. CDR3 sequence reads: CASSLTSGSQFF. CDR3 bases: TGCGCCAGCAGCCTCACTAGCGGGAGCCAGTTCTTC.

This chain uses TRBV7-2 with TRBJ1-2; D is possibly TRBD1 (5 bases). The CDR3 consists of 16 residues. The germline gives CDR1 SGHTA, CDR2 FQGNSA. Trimming stripped 7 bases from V and 0 bases from J, with 18 bases between. The CDR3 nucleotides are TGTGCCAGCACGTGGGGCGGGAGGGTATCTAACTATGGCTACACCTTC. It specifies CASTWGGRVSNYGYTF.

This clone was found once. V gene TRBV29-1 combines with J gene TRBJ2-3; TRBD2 is a possible D gene (6 bases). CDR3 length: 12 residues. Trimming pared 8 bases from V and 6 bases from J, leaving 15 bases between. Germline lookup yields CDR1 SQVTM and CDR2 ANQGSEA. DNA of the CDR3: TGCAGCTCGCGACGGGGGAGTGATACGCAGTATTTT. Protein product: CSSRRGSDTQYF.

This clone was seen a single time. This chain joins TRBV30 and TRBJ2-2, with D possibly being TRBD2 (6 bases). Germline V CDR1 and CDR2: GTSNPN, SVGIG (reference sequence). This CDR3 region has 14 residues. Trimming shortened V by 7 bases and J by 5 bases, and 17 bases separated the two germline ends. The CDR3 is CASNNWAGTGELFF. For the CDR3, the DNA is TGTGCCTCCAACAATTGGGCGGGGACCGGGGAGCTGTTTTTT.

To note about this clone: Other DNA variants within this sample encode the same CDR3. The chain combines TRBV20-1 with TRBJ2-5; D is undetermined. The CDR3 runs to 11 residues. With 6 bases removed from V and 0 bases from J, the gap between germline ends came to 5 bases. Germline V gives CDR1 DFQATT, CDR2 SNEGSKA (reference sequence). Here the CDR3 reads CSARDQETQYF. The CDR3 DNA follows: TGCAGTGCAAGGGACCAAGAGACCCAGTACTTC.

This clone was seen only a few times. The genes are TRBV6-4 and TRBJ2-3; tentative D call: TRBD2 (5 bases). V was shortened by 0 bases and J by 4 bases, with 14 bases between the two germline ends. This CDR3 is 16 amino acids long. Germline-derived CDR1 and CDR2 are MRHNA and SNTAGT. The CDR3 is CASSDSAGPIPDTQYF. The CDR3 DNA follows: TGTGCCAGCAGTGACTCGGCGGGCCCCATTCCAGATACGCAGTATTTT.

This chain joins TRBV9 and TRBJ2-7, with D possibly matching TRBD1 (6 bases). Per germline, CDR1 SGDLS and CDR2 YYNGEE. Trimming stripped 4 bases from V and 6 bases from J, with 20 bases between. The CDR3 covers 15 residues. The CDR3 is CASSPQGKVGGEQYF. The CDR3 region has the DNA TGTGCCAGCAGCCCCCAGGGGAAAGTAGGTGGCGAGCAGTACTTC.

Concerning this clone itself: This may stem from a read error, because a much larger clone lies one nucleotide away. The rearrangement links TRBV6-1 to TRBJ2-5; no clear D. Germline assignment: CDR1 MNHNS and CDR2 SASEGT. The CDR3 spans 11 residues. The V gene lost 6 bases and the J gene lost 3 bases, with 5 bases spanning the gap. The CDR3 reads CASSIEETQYF. CDR3 nucleotides: TGTGCCAGCAGCATAGAAGAGACCCAGTACTTC.

This chain joins TRBV18 and TRBJ1-5, with 7 bases identical to TRBD1. J lost 5 bases, V lost 4 bases, and 5 bases had no gene match. The CDR3 has 14 residues. The V gene's germline CDR1 is KGHSH and CDR2 LQKENI. The CDR3 loop reads CASSLAGGYQPQHF. The CDR3 nucleotides are TGTGCCAGCTCACTGGCAGGGGGTTATCAGCCCCAGCATTTT.

A few counts support this clone. The V and J genes are TRBV5-6 and TRBJ2-5, with unresolved D. CDR3 length: 14 amino acids. Per germline, CDR1 SGHDT and CDR2 YYEEEE. V was trimmed by 2 bases and J by 5 bases, leaving 13 bases between them. The chain's CDR3 is CASSLRLRTETQYF. In DNA form, the CDR3 reads TGTGCCAGCAGCTTACGGCTGCGGACGGAGACCCAGTACTTC. The full variable domain, in which reference TRBV5-6 and TRBJ2-5 provide the parts outside the CDR3, is DAGVTQSPTHLIKTRGQQVTLRCSPKSGHDTVSWYQQALGQGPQFIFQYYEEEERQRGNFPDRFSGHQFPNYSSELNVNALLLGDSALYLCASSLRLRTETQYFGPGTRLLVL.

As regards this clone: The CDR3 carries no conserved terminal phenylalanine or tryptophan, so it likely arises from a read error. This rearrangement joins TRBV11-3 to TRBJ2-7, with TRBD1 as a possible D gene (5 bases). Per germline, CDR1 SGHNT and CDR2 YENEEA. The CDR3 consists of 14 residues. The germline V and J ends were trimmed by 5 bases and 6 bases, with 17 bases remaining between them. CDR3: CASSPRQGLFEQYS. CDR3 nucleotides: TGTGCCAGCAGCCCCCGGCAGGGCTTATTCGAGCAGTACTCC.

This clone has more than one count but fewer than ten. The chain uses TRBV7-9 and TRBJ2-1, with 7 bases identical to TRBD2. Germline V gives CDR1 SEHNR, CDR2 FQNEAQ (reference sequence). Trimming at V came to 0 bases and at J to 3 bases, leaving 5 bases not matched to a gene. The CDR3 runs 16 residues. The CDR3 nucleotides read TGTGCCAGCAGCTTAGCGCCTAGCGGAGGCTACAATGAGCAGTTCTTC. This sequence encodes CASSLAPSGGYNEQFF.

The sample holds one count of this clone. J is TRBJ2-1 and V is TRBV5-1, with TRBD2 matching over 8 bases. This CDR3 spans 15 amino acids. CDR1 and CDR2 (germline): SGHRS, YFSETQ. Germline trimming cut 0 bases from V and 6 bases from J; bases unmatched to any gene: 5. The CDR3 region has the DNA TGCGCCAGCAGCTTGGCGAGCGGGAGTGTCAATGAGCAGTTCTTC. Amino acids: CASSLASGSVNEQFF.

In the case of this clone: The limits of the CDR3 on the DNA are not certain, so only TCRdb's listed CDR3 is given. The gene calls are TRBV2 and TRBJ1-1. CDR1 SNHLY and CDR2 FYNNEI come from the germline V gene. Both ends counted, the CDR3 spans 15 residues. Here the CDR3 reads CASSENQVGVGSWFF.

The chain is built from TRBV4-1 and TRBJ2-3; perhaps TRBD2 as D (6 bases). This CDR3 spans 14 amino acids. V was trimmed by 2 bases and J by 6 bases, leaving 12 bases between them. Germline CDR1 is MGHRA and CDR2 is YSYEKL. In DNA form, the CDR3 reads TGCGCCAGCAGCCAAACGGGAGTTCGCGATACGCAGTATTTT. This translates into CASSQTGVRDTQYF.

The chain carries TRBV11-2 and TRBJ2-7, with 7 bases matching TRBD2. Trimming at V came to 1 base and at J to 5 bases, leaving 5 bases not matched to a gene. Germline CDR1 reads SGHAT; CDR2 reads FQNNGV. There are 14 residues in the CDR3. The CDR3 DNA is TGTGCCAGCAGCTTAGTGGCGGGAGTCCACGAGCAGTACTTC. Protein product: CASSLVAGVHEQYF.

V usage is TRBV29-1 and J usage is TRBJ2-7; 9 nucleotides match TRBD1. Germline values: CDR1 SQVTM, CDR2 ANQGSEA. The V and J ends lost 4 bases and 4 bases, in that order; junction bases with no gene match: 8. The CDR3 covers 14 residues. The CDR3, as DNA: TGCAGCGTTGTCGAGAGACAGGGGGGGTACGAGCAGTACTTC. It translates to CSVVERQGGYEQYF.

The CDR3 bases are TGCGCCAGCAGCCGGCGGACAGGGAGGGTAACTAATGAAAAACTGTTTTTT. Translated: CASSRRTGRVTNEKLFF. The chain couples TRBV4-1 to TRBJ1-4; 8 positions agree with TRBD1. The CDR3 spans 17 residues. V lost 4 bases to trimming and J lost 1 base; unmatched junction nucleotides: 8. Germline V gene lookup returns CDR1 MGHRA and CDR2 YSYEKL.